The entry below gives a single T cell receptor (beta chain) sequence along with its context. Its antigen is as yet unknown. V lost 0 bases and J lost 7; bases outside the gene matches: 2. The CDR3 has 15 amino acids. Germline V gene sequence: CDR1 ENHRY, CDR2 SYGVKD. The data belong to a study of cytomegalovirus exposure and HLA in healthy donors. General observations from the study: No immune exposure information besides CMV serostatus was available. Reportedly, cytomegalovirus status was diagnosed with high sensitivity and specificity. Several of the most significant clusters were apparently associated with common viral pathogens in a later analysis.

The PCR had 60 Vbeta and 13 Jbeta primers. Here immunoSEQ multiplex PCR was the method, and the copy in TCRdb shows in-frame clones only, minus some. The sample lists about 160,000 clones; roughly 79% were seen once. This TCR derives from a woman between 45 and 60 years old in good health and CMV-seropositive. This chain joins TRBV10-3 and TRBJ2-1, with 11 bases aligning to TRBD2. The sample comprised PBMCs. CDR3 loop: CAISESPSGRNEQFF. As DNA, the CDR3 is TGTGCCATCAGTGAGTCGCCTAGCGGGAGGAATGAGCAGTTCTTC.